The rows below give T cell receptor beta chains drawn from one sample of a study of glioma-infiltrating T cells. TCRdb processed the multiplex PCR reads anew with MiXCR; each CDR3 protein has one entry. The sample yields some 85,000 distinct CDR3 sequences, about 23% seen once. The sample comprised glioma tissue, nonneoplastic brain tissue, or PBMCs (not recorded which). The receptors here all came from a human donor with low-grade glioma or glioblastoma, undergoing nonglioma brain surgery, or in good health (not recorded which). Both conserved end residues are part of each CDR3. D genes are given only for firm matches. Not every row has a clone size; where given, it reads once, few, many or a size class.

14,TRBJ2-3,many,.,TRBV6-1,TGTGCCAGCAAAGGGGATATTTTACTGGGTACGCAGTATTTT,CASKGDILLGTQYF
13,TRBJ2-7,medium-sized,.,TRBV20-1,TGCAGTGCTCGAGGGGACGGATCCTACGAGCAGTACTTC,CSARGDGSYEQYF
15,TRBJ2-5,many,TRBD1,TRBV25-1,TGTGCCAGCAGTGACTGGACAGGGCGGGGTGAGACCCAGTACTTC,CASSDWTGRGETQYF
16,TRBJ1-1,many,.,TRBV10-3,TGTGCCATCAGTGGCGGTTTAGAGGGGATGAACACTGAAGCTTTCTTT,CAISGGLEGMNTEAFF
14,TRBJ2-4,few,.,TRBV5-1,TGCGCCAGCAGCACCCAGGGGGGCAAAAACATTCAGTACTTC,CASSTQGGKNIQYF
14,TRBJ2-1,many,.,TRBV11-2,TGTGCCAGCAGCTCAATCTCCAGAGGGAATGAGCAGTTCTTC,CASSSISRGNEQFF
14,TRBJ1-1,many,.,TRBV11-1,TGTGCCAGCAGCTTAAGAGCAGGGAACACTGAAGCTTTCTTT,CASSLRAGNTEAFF
17,TRBJ2-3,.,TRBD2,TRBV20-1,TGCAGTGCTAGAGATAGACTAGCGGGGGTCAACACAGATACGCAGTATTTT,CSARDRLAGVNTDTQYF
16,TRBJ2-7,many,TRBD2,TRBV4-1,TGCGCCAGCAGCCCGGGGACTAGCGGGATTACCTACGAGCAGTACTTC,CASSPGTSGITYEQYF
14,TRBJ1-2,.,.,TRBV29-1,TGCAGCGTTGAAGAGGGTACAGGGATCTATGGCTACACCTTC,CSVEEGTGIYGYTF
13,TRBJ2-3,few,.,TRBV9,TGTGCCAGCAGCTTTAGGGGGGCAGATACGCAGTATTTT,CASSFRGADTQYF
16,TRBJ1-2,.,TRBD1,TRBV12-3/TRBV12-4,TGTGCCAGCAGAGGCGTCCCCGGGACAGGGCTCTATGGCTACACCTTC,CASRGVPGTGLYGYTF
17,TRBJ1-3,many,.,TRBV15,TGTGCCACCAGCAGAGCCCTACAGGACATCTCTGGAAACACCATATATTTT,CATSRALQDISGNTIYF
13,TRBJ2-7,many,.,TRBV20-1,TGCAGTGCTGCCCGGGACGGCTCCAGCGAGCAGTACTTC,CSAARDGSSEQYF
16,TRBJ1-1,many,TRBD1,TRBV3-1,TGTGCCAGCAGCCATCACTCGACAGGGGGGAACACTGAAGCTTTCTTT,CASSHHSTGGNTEAFF
13,TRBJ2-3,once,.,TRBV6-4,TGTGCCAGCACACAGACTATACCGGGACCAATATATTTT,CASTQTIPGPIYF
14,TRBJ1-1,few,.,TRBV30,TGTGCCTGGAGTTCCGCCGACAGGAGAACTGAAGCTTTCTTT,CAWSSADRRTEAFF
15,TRBJ2-1,.,TRBD2,TRBV27,TGTGCCAGCAGCATCGAGACTAGCGGCAACAATGAGGAGTTCTTC,CASSIETSGNNEEFF
14,TRBJ1-4,many,TRBD1,TRBV28,TGTGCCAGCAGCAGGGACAGGGCTGGTGAAAAACTGTTTTTT,CASSRDRAGEKLFF
16,TRBJ2-1,many,.,TRBV6-1,TGTGCCAGCAGTGAAGCACTAGTTGAGTCCTACAATGAGCAGTTCTTC,CASSEALVESYNEQFF
18,TRBJ2-2,few,.,TRBV3-1,TGTGCCAGCAGCCAAGAATCGGGGCTAGCGAGCTTCACCGGGGAGCTGTTTTTT,CASSQESGLASFTGELFF
12,TRBJ2-5,many,.,TRBV6-1,TGTGCCAGCAGCCGGGGGAGAGAGACCCAGTACTTC,CASSRGRETQYF
15,TRBJ2-1,many,TRBD1,TRBV27,TGTGCCAGCACGCCGGGACAGGGAGTCTACAATGAGCAGTTCTTC,CASTPGQGVYNEQFF
15,TRBJ1-1,many,TRBD1,TRBV14,TGTGCCAGCAGCCATCTAGGGGGCCGTAACACTGAAGCTTTCTTT,CASSHLGGRNTEAFF
17,TRBJ2-1,many,TRBD2,TRBV24-1,TGTGCCACCAGTGAAAAACCGGGACTAGCGGGGTCCGATGAGCAGTTCTTC,CATSEKPGLAGSDEQFF
13,TRBJ1-5,.,.,TRBV6-5,TGTGCCAGCAAGGCTTATAGCAATCAGCCCCAGCATTTT,CASKAYSNQPQHF
16,TRBJ2-7,many,.,TRBV20-1,TGCAGTGCAGCGGTAGTTGGCCGTCGGACTCACTACGAGCAGTACTTC,CSAAVVGRRTHYEQYF
18,TRBJ2-4,few,TRBD2,TRBV4-1,TGCGCCAGCAGCCAAGATCTAGGGCGGGGGGGAACCAAAAACATTCAGTACTTC,CASSQDLGRGGTKNIQYF
14,TRBJ2-1,few,TRBD1,TRBV19,TGTGCCAGTTCCCCGGACAGGGGGGACAATGAGCAGTTCTTC,CASSPDRGDNEQFF
12,TRBJ2-1,.,.,TRBV19,TGTGCCAGTAATCAGGGCGGGAATGAGCAGTTCTTC,CASNQGGNEQFF
17,TRBJ1-3,few,.,TRBV7-8,TGTGCCAGCAGTGGTACCGGGACGCGGATCTCTGGAAACACCATATATTTT,CASSGTGTRISGNTIYF
15,TRBJ1-2,many,.,TRBV15,TGTGCCACCAGCAGAGATCGAGGGTCACTTTATGGCTACACCTTC,CATSRDRGSLYGYTF
13,TRBJ2-1,many,.,TRBV7-9,TGTGCCAGCAGCTCTGGCCGCTACAATGAGCAGTTCTTC,CASSSGRYNEQFF
10,TRBJ1-5,.,.,TRBV29-1,TGCAGCCCGGGGGGAAAGCCCCAGCATTTT,CSPGGKPQHF
14,TRBJ2-5,few,.,TRBV12-3/TRBV12-4,TGTGCCAGCAGCTCCGGGTCAGTTCAAGAGACCCAGTACTTC,CASSSGSVQETQYF
15,TRBJ1-6,many,.,TRBV2,TGTGCCAGCAGCGGCAGATCGAGAAATTTTTCACCCCTCCACTTT,CASSGRSRNFSPLHF
17,TRBJ1-5,many,.,TRBV20-1,TGCAGTGCTAGTCGGGGAGGAACAGGGAGAGGCAATCAGCCCCAGCATTTT,CSASRGGTGRGNQPQHF
14,TRBJ1-3,many,.,TRBV6-6,TGTGCCAGCAGTTATAAGGATTCTGGAAACACCATATATTTT,CASSYKDSGNTIYF
15,TRBJ2-7,many,TRBD1,TRBV6-1,TGTGCCAGCAGAACCGGGACAGGGGCCCCCTACGAGCAGTACTTC,CASRTGTGAPYEQYF
17,TRBJ2-7,.,.,TRBV4-1,TGCGCCAGCAGCCAGAAAGGGCGGGACGCAACCCCCTACGAGCAGTACTTC,CASSQKGRDATPYEQYF
14,TRBJ1-6,.,TRBD1,TRBV27,TGTGCCAGCAGTTCACAGGGGGCTAATTCACCCCTCCACTTT,CASSSQGANSPLHF
14,TRBJ1-1,.,TRBD1,TRBV5-1,TGCGCCAGCAGAGGGACAGGGGGGTTCACTGAAGCTTTCTTT,CASRGTGGFTEAFF
13,TRBJ2-7,many,.,TRBV20-1,TGCAGTGCTAGAGATCACACTTCCTACGAGCAGTACTTC,CSARDHTSYEQYF
13,TRBJ1-1,medium-sized,.,TRBV6-1,TGTGCCAGCAGTAGACAGTTGTACACTGAAGCTTTCTTT,CASSRQLYTEAFF
14,TRBJ1-3,many,.,TRBV2,TGTGCCAGCAGGAGCTCAGGGACTGGAAACACCATATATTTT,CASRSSGTGNTIYF
15,TRBJ1-5,many,.,TRBV15,TGTGCCACCAGCAGAGACCCGGGTATCGGTCAGCCCCAGCATTTT,CATSRDPGIGQPQHF
16,TRBJ2-3,many,.,TRBV4-1,TGCGCCAGCAGCCAAGATAAAGGACGGAGCACAGATACGCAGTATTTT,CASSQDKGRSTDTQYF
15,TRBJ2-6,.,.,TRBV6-1,TGTGCCAGCCATGCTCGGGCCTCTGGGACCAACGTCCTGACTTTC,CASHARASGTNVLTF
14,TRBJ1-4,many,.,TRBV6-5,TGTGCCAGCAGTTACGGGGGGTCTAATGAAAAACTGTTTTTT,CASSYGGSNEKLFF
14,TRBJ2-5,.,.,TRBV6-5,TGTGCCAGCAGTTACTCTAGCGGTTTGGAGACCCAGTACTTC,CASSYSSGLETQYF
15,TRBJ2-1,few,.,TRBV30,TGTGCCTGGAGTACTCCACCCAGCTCCTACAATGAGCAGTTCTTC,CAWSTPPSSYNEQFF
14,TRBJ2-7,.,.,TRBV19,TGTGCCAGTAGTATTTCCGGGGGTGCCTACGAGCAGTACTTC,CASSISGGAYEQYF
14,TRBJ2-3,many,.,TRBV10-3,TGTGCCATCGGCAAGGGGGGTGGCACAGATACGCAGTATTTT,CAIGKGGGTDTQYF